The 26 T cell receptor beta chains given below trace back to one sample, sequenced in a study of cytomegalovirus exposure and HLA in healthy donors. The study ran its PCR with 60 Vbeta and 13 Jbeta primers. Assay: immunoSEQ multiplex PCR; the TCRdb copy retains only in-frame clones and omits some. The sample yields about 170,000 clones, approximately 80% seen once. Material for sequencing was PBMCs. The receptors stem from a woman aged 18 to 35 in good health and CMV-seronegative.

The chain has TRBV6-1 and TRBJ1-3, with D unclear. Germline V gene lookup returns CDR1 MNHNS and CDR2 SASEGT. V was clipped by 2 bases and J by 4 bases, with 9 bases between them. CDR3 length: 14 residues. CDR3 nucleotides: TGTGCCAGCAGTGAAATGGCGGTGGGAAACACCATATATTTT. Protein sequence: CASSEMAVGNTIYF.

This clone was observed once. V usage is TRBV6-1 and J usage is TRBJ2-7; D might be TRBD2 (5 bases). The CDR3 consists of 15 residues. Trimming took 8 bases from V and 1 from J, leaving 18 bases between them. Per the germline V gene, CDR1 is MNHNS and CDR2 is SASEGT. The CDR3 loop is CASLLLAGESYEQYF. CDR3 sequence (DNA): TGTGCCAGCCTACTCTTGGCGGGTGAGTCCTACGAGCAGTACTTC.

The genes are TRBV4-1 and TRBJ1-2; 9 bases fit TRBD1. Looked up from germline, CDR1 is MGHRA and CDR2 is YSYEKL. The CDR3 has 14 amino acids. V shed 2 bases, J shed 8 bases, and the junction held 6 bases outside the gene matches. The CDR3 DNA sequence: TGCGCCAGCAGCCAATGGGAGGGACAGGGAGGCTACACCTTC. This sequence encodes CASSQWEGQGGYTF.

The chain recombines TRBV15 with TRBJ2-1, with D perhaps TRBD1 (6 bases). In germline, CDR1 is LNHNV, CDR2 YYDKDF (reference sequence). The CDR3 length is 13 residues. Deletions cut 3 bases from V and 10 bases from J, with 13 bases between. CDR3 protein: CATSRGAIKEQFF. The CDR3 DNA is TGTGCCACCAGCAGGGGGGCTATCAAGGAGCAGTTCTTC.

This chain joins TRBV28 and TRBJ1-4, with 7 bases aligning to TRBD1. CDR1 and CDR2 from the germline V gene are MDHEN and SYDVKM. V trimming: 6 bases; J trimming: 8 bases; junction bases outside the gene matches: 3. The CDR3 has 12 residues. The CDR3 here is CASRRGREKLFF. As DNA, the CDR3 is TGTGCCAGCAGGAGGGGGCGCGAAAAACTGTTTTTT.

The rearrangement uses TRBV7-8 and TRBJ1-6; TRBD1 matches 9 bases. The V gene end was trimmed by 5 bases and the J gene end by 2 bases; junction bases not matched to a gene: 7. Per the germline V gene, CDR1 is SGHVS and CDR2 is FQNEAQ. This CDR3 comprises 17 residues. The CDR3 spells CASSQDGTGPYNSPLHF. The CDR3, as DNA: TGTGCCAGCAGCCAAGATGGGACAGGGCCCTATAATTCACCCCTCCACTTT.

The chain has TRBV4-2 and TRBJ2-6; TRBD1 matches 8 bases. The CDR3 is 18 residues long. Per the germline V gene, CDR1 is LGHNA and CDR2 is YNFKEQ. Unmatched junction bases numbered 9, after V lost 4 bases and J lost 1 base. The chain's CDR3 is CASSPRQGRISGANVLTF. In DNA form, the CDR3 reads TGTGCCAGCAGCCCACGACAGGGGAGGATTTCTGGGGCCAACGTCCTGACTTTC.

V usage is TRBV11-1 and J usage is TRBJ2-1, with 9 bases lining up with TRBD2. This CDR3 spans 16 amino acids. J lost 6 bases, V lost 5 bases, and 11 bases had no gene match. CDR1 SGHAT and CDR2 FQDESV come from the germline V gene (reference sequence). The CDR3 DNA sequence: TGTGCCAGCAGCCCCCGCAGCGGGGGGCACTTCAATGAGCAGTTCTTC. Translation: CASSPRSGGHFNEQFF.

CDR3 residues: CSVGTGNTEAFF. DNA for the CDR3: TGCAGCGTTGGCACAGGGAACACTGAAGCTTTCTTT. The V call is TRBV29-1, the J call TRBJ1-1; tentative D call: TRBD1 (5 bases). The CDR3 sequence is 12 residues long. Germline-derived CDR1 and CDR2 are SQVTM and ANQGSEA. V was cut by 4 bases and J by 1 base, with 7 bases left in between.

This clone appeared once. This chain joins TRBV25-1 and TRBJ2-1; possibly TRBD2 for D (5 bases). V gave up 8 bases and J gave up 1 base, with 9 bases separating them. Germline CDR1 reads MGHDK; CDR2 reads SYGVNS. The CDR3 runs 13 residues. CDR3 DNA: TGTGCCAGCTACAGCGGATCCTACAATGAGCAGTTCTTC. The encoded protein is CASYSGSYNEQFF.

CDR3 sequence: CASSPSRGLQFTVEQYF. The DNA of the CDR3 is TGTGCCAGCTCACCATCGAGGGGACTACAATTCACAGTCGAGCAGTACTTC. V is TRBV18 and J is TRBJ2-7; 7 bases fit TRBD2. The V gene end was trimmed by 2 bases and the J gene end by 6 bases; junction bases not matched to a gene: 16. The V gene's germline CDR1 is KGHSH and CDR2 LQKENI. This CDR3 is built from 17 residues.

This chain joins TRBV6-4 and TRBJ2-2; D is perhaps TRBD1 (6 bases). The germline gives CDR1 MRHNA, CDR2 SNTAGT. Deletions cut 4 bases from V and 6 bases from J, with 12 bases between. The CDR3 runs to 14 residues. The CDR3 DNA sequence: TGTGCCAGCAGTGCCTCGCCAGGGGCCGGGGAGCTGTTTTTT. Its translation is CASSASPGAGELFF.

This chain connects TRBV9 to TRBJ1-4, with a tentative D call TRBD1 (5 bases). CDR1 and CDR2 (germline): SGDLS, YYNGEE. The CDR3 length is 14 residues. With 0 bases removed from V and 3 bases from J, the gap between germline ends came to 6 bases. The CDR3 DNA reads TGTGCCAGCAGCGTAGGACAGTCTAATGAAAAACTGTTTTTT. Its translation: CASSVGQSNEKLFF.

A single count supports this clone. This rearrangement joins TRBV5-1 to TRBJ1-1; possible D gene TRBD1, 5 bases. Germline CDR1 is SGHRS and CDR2 is YFSETQ. The CDR3 is 14 amino acids. Trimming left V 3 bases short and J 5 bases short, with 14 bases between. CDR3 residues: CASSSDSRSTEAFF. CDR3 DNA sequence: TGCGCCAGCAGCTCCGACAGTCGCAGTACTGAAGCTTTCTTT.

The chain is built from TRBV18 and TRBJ2-5; 8 bases agree with TRBD1. CDR1 KGHSH and CDR2 LQKENI come from the germline V gene. The CDR3 length is 15 residues. V dropped 6 bases and J dropped 1; count of bases not matched to a gene: 7. The CDR3 sequence: CASSPGQGLQETQYF. In DNA form, the CDR3 reads TGTGCCAGCTCGCCCGGACAGGGCCTCCAAGAGACCCAGTACTTC.

This rearrangement joins TRBV11-2 to TRBJ2-7; 9 bases match TRBD1. Per the germline V gene, CDR1 is SGHAT and CDR2 is FQNNGV. This CDR3 has 15 amino acids. V was clipped by 5 bases and J by 6 bases; unmatched bases: 11. CDR3 protein: CASSPGQGSLSEQYF. The CDR3 DNA follows: TGTGCCAGCAGCCCGGGACAGGGCTCCCTCTCCGAGCAGTACTTC.

V usage is TRBV7-8 and J usage is TRBJ1-2, with TRBD1 as a possible D gene (6 bases). The CDR3 totals 15 residues. Germline CDR1 SGHVS, CDR2 FQNEAQ. V lost 0 bases and J 4 bases, leaving 12 bases between the germline ends. The CDR3: CASSLALGRGYGYTF. CDR3 sequence (DNA): TGTGCCAGCAGCTTAGCGTTAGGCAGGGGCTATGGCTACACCTTC. Based on the CDR3 plus reference TRBV7-8 and TRBJ1-2, the full variable domain is GAGVSQSPRYKVAKRGQDVALRCDPISGHVSLFWYQQALGQGPEFLTYFQNEAQLDKSGLPSDRFFAERPEGSVSTLKIQRTQQEDSAVYLCASSLALGRGYGYTFGSGTRLTVV.

This clone has a single count. The genes are TRBV7-9 and TRBJ1-4, with 7 bases fitting TRBD1. Trimming at V came to 1 base and at J to 7 bases, leaving 6 bases not matched to a gene. This CDR3 comprises 15 residues. Germline V gene sequence: CDR1 SEHNR, CDR2 FQNEAQ (reference sequence). CDR3 nucleotides: TGTGCCAGCAGCTTAGGGGGACAGCGGAGTGAAAAACTGTTTTTT. Its translation: CASSLGGQRSEKLFF.

This chain uses TRBV10-2 with TRBJ1-1; TRBD1 might be the D (5 bases). The CDR3 length is 11 residues. In germline, CDR1 is WSHSY, CDR2 SAAADI. The V and J ends lost 9 bases and 5 bases respectively, with 10 bases between them. The CDR3: CASIQGTEAFF. Written as DNA, the CDR3 is TGCGCCAGTATTCAGGGTACTGAAGCTTTCTTT.

The chain recombines TRBV18 with TRBJ2-7; weak D call: TRBD2 (6 bases). There are 13 residues in the CDR3. Germline lookup yields CDR1 KGHSH and CDR2 LQKENI. The ends were cut back, 4 bases at V and 6 bases at J, with 13 bases in the middle. The CDR3 DNA sequence: TGTGCCAGCTCACAGGACCGGGACTCCGAGCAGTACTTC. Amino acid sequence: CASSQDRDSEQYF.

The chain combines TRBV2 with TRBJ2-5; 10 bases align to TRBD2. V was pared by 7 bases and J by 7 bases, with 12 bases of the junction left unmatched. CDR1 SNHLY and CDR2 FYNNEI come from the germline V gene. The CDR3 consists of 15 residues. For the CDR3, the DNA is TGTGCCAGCACCGGACTAGCGGCAGTCGGGGGGACCCAGTACTTC. Protein: CASTGLAAVGGTQYF.

CDR3 protein: CASSSSTVSGANVLTF. The CDR3 region has the DNA TGCGCCAGCAGCTCGTCAACAGTCTCTGGGGCCAACGTCCTGACTTTC. The rearrangement joins TRBV5-1 to TRBJ2-6; D call uncertain. From germline, CDR1 is SGHRS and CDR2 YFSETQ. The CDR3 loop spans 16 amino acids. Trimming shortened V by 3 bases and J by 0 bases, and 10 bases separated the two germline ends.

The chain carries TRBV27 and TRBJ1-1; TRBD1 matches at 10 bases. The CDR3 runs 15 residues. Unmatched junction bases numbered 13, after V lost 5 bases and J lost 10 bases. Germline values: CDR1 MNHEY, CDR2 SMNVEV (reference sequence). The CDR3 region is CASSALGQGIGGAFF. The CDR3 nucleotides are TGTGCCAGCAGTGCCCTGGGACAGGGGATCGGCGGAGCTTTCTTT.

The chain is built from TRBV9 and TRBJ1-3; 7 bases align to TRBD1. CDR1 is SGDLS, CDR2 YYNGEE, per germline. With V trimmed by 2 bases and J by 9 bases, 11 bases remained unmatched. This CDR3 comprises 15 residues. The CDR3: CASSVRSTGVGTIYF. The DNA of the CDR3 is TGTGCCAGCAGCGTGAGATCAACAGGGGTGGGCACCATATATTTT.

V gene TRBV10-3 combines with J gene TRBJ1-4, with D perhaps matching TRBD1 (6 bases). CDR1 is ENHRY and CDR2 is SYGVKD in the germline V gene. This CDR3 spans 14 amino acids. V was shortened by 6 bases and J by 1 base, with 9 bases between the two germline ends. For the CDR3, the DNA is TGTGCCATCAGCCCACAGGGAACTAATGAAAAACTGTTTTTT. This translates into CAISPQGTNEKLFF.

This clone was observed once. The CDR3 DNA follows: TGTGCCAGCAGCTTAAGGGTACTAGCTCAGGGTGAGCAGTTCTTC. Translated: CASSLRVLAQGEQFF. The chain is built from TRBV7-9 and TRBJ2-1, with a weak D call TRBD2 (6 bases). Germline V gene lookup returns CDR1 SEHNR and CDR2 FQNEAQ (reference sequence). This CDR3 has 15 amino acids. The germline V and J ends were trimmed by 2 bases and 9 bases, with 17 bases remaining between them.